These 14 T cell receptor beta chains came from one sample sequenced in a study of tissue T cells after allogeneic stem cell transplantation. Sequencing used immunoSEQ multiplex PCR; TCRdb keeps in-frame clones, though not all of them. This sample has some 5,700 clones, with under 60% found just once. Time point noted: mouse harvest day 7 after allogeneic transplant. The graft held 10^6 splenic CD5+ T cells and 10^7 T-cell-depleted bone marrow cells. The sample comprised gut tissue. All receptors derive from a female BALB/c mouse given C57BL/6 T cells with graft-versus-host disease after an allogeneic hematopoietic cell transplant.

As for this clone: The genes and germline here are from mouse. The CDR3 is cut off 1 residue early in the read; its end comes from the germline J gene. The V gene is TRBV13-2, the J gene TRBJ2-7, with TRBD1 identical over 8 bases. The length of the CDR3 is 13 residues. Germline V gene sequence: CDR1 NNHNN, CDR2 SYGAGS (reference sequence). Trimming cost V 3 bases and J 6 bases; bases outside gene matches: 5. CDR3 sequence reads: CASGAAGTGEQYF. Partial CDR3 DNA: TGTGCCAGCGGTGCCGCCGGGACAGGTGAACAGTAC.

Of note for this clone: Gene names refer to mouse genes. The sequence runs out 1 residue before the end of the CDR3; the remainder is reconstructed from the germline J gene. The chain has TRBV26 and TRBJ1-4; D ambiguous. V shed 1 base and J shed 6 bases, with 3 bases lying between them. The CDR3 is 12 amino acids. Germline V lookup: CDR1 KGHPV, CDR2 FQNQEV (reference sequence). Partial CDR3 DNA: TGTGCCAGCAGTCTGTACGACGAAAGATTATTT. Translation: CASSLYDERLF. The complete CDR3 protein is CASSLYDERLFF.

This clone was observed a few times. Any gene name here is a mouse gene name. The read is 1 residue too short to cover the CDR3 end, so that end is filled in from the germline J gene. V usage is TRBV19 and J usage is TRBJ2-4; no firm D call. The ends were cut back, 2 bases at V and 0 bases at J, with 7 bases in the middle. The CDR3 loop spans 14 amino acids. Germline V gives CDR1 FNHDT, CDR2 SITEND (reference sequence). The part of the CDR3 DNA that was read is TGTGCCAGCAGTATCCGGGTTAGTCAAAACACCTTGTAC. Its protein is CASSIRVSQNTLY. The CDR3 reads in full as CASSIRVSQNTLYF.

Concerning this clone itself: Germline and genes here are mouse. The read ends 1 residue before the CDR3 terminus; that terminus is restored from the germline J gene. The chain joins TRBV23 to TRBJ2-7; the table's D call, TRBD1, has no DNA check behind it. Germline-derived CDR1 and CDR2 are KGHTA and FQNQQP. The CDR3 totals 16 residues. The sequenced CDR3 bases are TGCTCCAGCAGTCAATCGCCGGGACAAAGCTCCTATGAACAGTAC. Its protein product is CSSSQSPGQSSYEQY. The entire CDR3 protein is CSSSQSPGQSSYEQYF.

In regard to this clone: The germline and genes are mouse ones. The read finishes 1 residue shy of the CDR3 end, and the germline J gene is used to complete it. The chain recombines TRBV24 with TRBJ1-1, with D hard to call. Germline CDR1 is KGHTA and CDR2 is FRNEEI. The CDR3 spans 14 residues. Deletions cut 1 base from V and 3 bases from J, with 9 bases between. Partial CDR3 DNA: TGTGCCAGCAGTCTGTGCACAGATGACACAGAAGTCTTC. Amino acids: CASSLCTDDTEVF. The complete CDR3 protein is CASSLCTDDTEVFF.

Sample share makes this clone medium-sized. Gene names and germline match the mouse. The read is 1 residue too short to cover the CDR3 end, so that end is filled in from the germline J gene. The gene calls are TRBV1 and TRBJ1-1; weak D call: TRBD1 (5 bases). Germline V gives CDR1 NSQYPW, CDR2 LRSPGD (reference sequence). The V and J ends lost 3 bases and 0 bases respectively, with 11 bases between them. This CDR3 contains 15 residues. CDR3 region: CTCSAGTLANTEVFF. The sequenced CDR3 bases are TGCACCTGCAGTGCCGGGACGCTTGCAAACACAGAAGTCTTC.

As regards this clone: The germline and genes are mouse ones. This chain's CDR3 is CASAEGGRHTQYF. The DNA read from the CDR3 is TGTGCCAGCGCCGAAGGGGGGCGCCACACCCAGTAC. The V call is TRBV13-2, the J call TRBJ2-5; TRBD2 is a possible D gene (7 bases). The CDR3 end falls 1 residue outside the read, so it is completed with the germline J gene. V lost 6 bases and J lost 7, with 15 bases in between. In germline, CDR1 is NNHNN, CDR2 SYGAGS (reference sequence). This CDR3 region has 13 residues.

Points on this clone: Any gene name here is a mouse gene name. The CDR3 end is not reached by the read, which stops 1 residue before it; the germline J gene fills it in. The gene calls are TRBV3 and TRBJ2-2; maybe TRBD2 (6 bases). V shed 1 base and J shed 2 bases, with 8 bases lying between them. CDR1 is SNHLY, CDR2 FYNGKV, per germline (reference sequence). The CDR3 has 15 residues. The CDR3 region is CASSLEWGNTGQLYF. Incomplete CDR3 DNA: TGTGCCAGCAGCTTAGAGTGGGGGAACACCGGGCAGCTCTAC.

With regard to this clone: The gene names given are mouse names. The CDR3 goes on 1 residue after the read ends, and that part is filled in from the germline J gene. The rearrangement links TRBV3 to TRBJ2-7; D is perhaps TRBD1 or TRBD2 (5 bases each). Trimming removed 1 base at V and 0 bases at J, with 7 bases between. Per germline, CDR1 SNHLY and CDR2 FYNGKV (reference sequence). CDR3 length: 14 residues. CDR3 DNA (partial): TGTGCCAGCAGCTTAGGGGGCAGCTCCTATGAACAGTAC. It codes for CASSLGGSSYEQY. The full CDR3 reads CASSLGGSSYEQYF.

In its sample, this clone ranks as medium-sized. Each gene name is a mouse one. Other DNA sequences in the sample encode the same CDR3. The CDR3 loop is CASSLTGGSYEQYF. The covered CDR3 bases are TGTGCCAGCAGTCTCACAGGGGGCTCCTATGAACAGTAC. The chain is built from TRBV15 and TRBJ2-7, with 8 bases matching TRBD1. The missing CDR3 end, 1 residue past where the read stops, is filled in from the germline J gene. Unmatched junction bases numbered 3, after V lost 5 bases and J lost 0 bases. The CDR3 is made up of 14 amino acids. The germline CDR1 and CDR2 sequences are SGHND and FRSKSL.

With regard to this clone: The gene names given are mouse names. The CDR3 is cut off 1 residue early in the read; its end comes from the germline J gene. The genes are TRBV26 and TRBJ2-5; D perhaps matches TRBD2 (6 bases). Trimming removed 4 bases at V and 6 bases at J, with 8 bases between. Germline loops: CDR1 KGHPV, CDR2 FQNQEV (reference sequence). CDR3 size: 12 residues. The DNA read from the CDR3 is TGTGCCAGCAGTCGGGGGGTGGACACCCAGTAC. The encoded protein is CASSRGVDTQY. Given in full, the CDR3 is CASSRGVDTQYF.

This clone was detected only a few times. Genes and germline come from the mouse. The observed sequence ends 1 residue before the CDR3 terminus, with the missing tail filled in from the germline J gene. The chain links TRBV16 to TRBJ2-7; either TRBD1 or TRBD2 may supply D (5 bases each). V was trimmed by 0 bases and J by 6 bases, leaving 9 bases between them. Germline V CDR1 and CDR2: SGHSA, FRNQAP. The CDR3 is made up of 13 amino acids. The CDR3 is CASSLDTGVEQYF. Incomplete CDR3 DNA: TGTGCAAGCAGCTTAGATACGGGGGTTGAACAGTAC. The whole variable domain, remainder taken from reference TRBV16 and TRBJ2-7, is NAGVIQTPRHKVTGKGQEATLWCEPISGHSAVFWYRQTIVQGLEFLTYFRNQAPIDDSGMPKERFSAQMPNQSHSTLKIQSTQPQDSAVYLCASSLDTGVEQYFGPGTRLTVL.

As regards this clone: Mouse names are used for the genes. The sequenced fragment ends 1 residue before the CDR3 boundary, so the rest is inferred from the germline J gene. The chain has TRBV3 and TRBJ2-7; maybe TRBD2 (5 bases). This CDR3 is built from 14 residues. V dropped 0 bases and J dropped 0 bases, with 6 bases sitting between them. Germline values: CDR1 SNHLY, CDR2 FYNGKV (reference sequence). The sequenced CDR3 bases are TGTGCCAGCAGCTTAGCTGGGGTCTCCTATGAACAGTAC. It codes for CASSLAGVSYEQY. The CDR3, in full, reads CASSLAGVSYEQYF.

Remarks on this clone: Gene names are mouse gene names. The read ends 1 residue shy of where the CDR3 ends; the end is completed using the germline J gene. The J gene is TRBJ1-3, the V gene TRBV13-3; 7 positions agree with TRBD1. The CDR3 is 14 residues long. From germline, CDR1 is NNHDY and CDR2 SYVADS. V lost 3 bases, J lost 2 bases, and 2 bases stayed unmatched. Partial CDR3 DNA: TGTGCCAGCAGTGCCAGGGGGGCTGGAAATACGCTCTAT. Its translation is CASSARGAGNTLY. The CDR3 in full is CASSARGAGNTLYF. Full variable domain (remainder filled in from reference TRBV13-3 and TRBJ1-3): EAAVTQSPRSKVAVTGGKVTLSCHQTNNHDYMYWYRQDTGHGLRLIHYSYVADSTEKGDIPDGYKASRPSQENFSLILELASLSQTAVYFCASSARGAGNTLYFGEGSRLIVV.